This T cell receptor beta chain was retrieved from a study of blood T cell repertoires in COVID-19. Study details: COVID-19 samples collected from the United States, Italy and Spain covered acute and convalescent phases. The cDNA or gDNA used as material had been derived from T cells, B-cell-depleted T cells, or PBMCs.

Germline loops: CDR1 LGHNT, CDR2 FRNRAP. This CDR3 has 13 amino acids. Trimming took off 3 bases at V and 1 base at J, with 6 bases between the two ends. Study processing details: Scientists estimated how many nucleated cells there were by amplifying reference gene primers. Profiled with immunoSEQ multiplex PCR; TCRdb holds only in-frame clones, not every one. V, J and clone size were drawn from that table, and D and trimming were deduced from the DNA. Seen here are over 60,000 clones, 82% observed once, and the top ten hold 15% to 20%. The chain joins TRBV12-5 to TRBJ1-2; TRBD1 is a possible D gene (5 bases). What was sequenced was peripheral blood. The source is a human donor in a cohort sampled during active COVID-19. The CDR3 loop is CASGLGVNYGYTF. The CDR3 nucleotides read TGTGCTAGTGGTTTAGGGGTTAACTATGGCTACACCTTC.